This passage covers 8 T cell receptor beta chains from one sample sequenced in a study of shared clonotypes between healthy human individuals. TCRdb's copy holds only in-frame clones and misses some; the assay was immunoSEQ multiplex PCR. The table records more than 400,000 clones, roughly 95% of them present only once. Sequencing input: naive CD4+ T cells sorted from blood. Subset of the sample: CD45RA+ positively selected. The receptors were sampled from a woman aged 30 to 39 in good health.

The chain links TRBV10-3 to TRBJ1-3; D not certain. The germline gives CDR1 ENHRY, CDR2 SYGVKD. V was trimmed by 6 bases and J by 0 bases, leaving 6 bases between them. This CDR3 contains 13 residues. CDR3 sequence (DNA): TGTGCCATCAGCGACGACTCTGGAAACACCATATATTTT. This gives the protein CAISDDSGNTIYF.

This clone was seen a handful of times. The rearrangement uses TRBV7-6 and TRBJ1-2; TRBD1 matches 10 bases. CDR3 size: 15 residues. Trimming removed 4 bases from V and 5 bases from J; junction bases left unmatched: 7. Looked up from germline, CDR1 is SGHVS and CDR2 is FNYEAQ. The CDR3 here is CASSWGQGKWYGYTF. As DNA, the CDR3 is TGTGCCAGCAGCTGGGGACAGGGGAAGTGGTATGGCTACACCTTC.

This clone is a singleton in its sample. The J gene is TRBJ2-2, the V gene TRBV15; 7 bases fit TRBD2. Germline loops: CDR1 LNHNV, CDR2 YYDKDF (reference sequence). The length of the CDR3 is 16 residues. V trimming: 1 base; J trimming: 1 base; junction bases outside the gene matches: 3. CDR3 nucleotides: TGTGCCACCAGCAGAGTTCCTAGCGGGAACACCGGGGAGCTGTTTTTT. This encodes CATSRVPSGNTGELFF.

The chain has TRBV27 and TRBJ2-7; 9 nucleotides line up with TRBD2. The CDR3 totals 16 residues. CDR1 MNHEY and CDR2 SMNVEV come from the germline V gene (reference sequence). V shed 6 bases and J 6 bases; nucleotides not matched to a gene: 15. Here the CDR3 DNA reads TGTGCCAGCAGACCATTAGGGCCCCCACTAGCGGGCGAGCAGTACTTC. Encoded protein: CASRPLGPPLAGEQYF.

For the CDR3, the DNA is TGTGCCAGCAGCACCCCGGACAGGGCAAGAGAGCAGTACTTC. Amino acid sequence: CASSTPDRAREQYF. The chain employs TRBV6-5 and TRBJ2-7; 8 positions agree with TRBD1. Germline V lookup: CDR1 MNHEY, CDR2 SVGAGI. This CDR3 is built from 14 residues. J was trimmed by 7 bases and V by 6 bases; bases with no gene match: 11.

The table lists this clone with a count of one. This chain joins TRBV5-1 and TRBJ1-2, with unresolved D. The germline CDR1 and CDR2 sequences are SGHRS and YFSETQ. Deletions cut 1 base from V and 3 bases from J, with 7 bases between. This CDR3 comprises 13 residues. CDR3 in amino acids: CASSLPGDYGYTF. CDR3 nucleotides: TGCGCCAGCAGCTTGCCCGGGGACTATGGCTACACCTTC.

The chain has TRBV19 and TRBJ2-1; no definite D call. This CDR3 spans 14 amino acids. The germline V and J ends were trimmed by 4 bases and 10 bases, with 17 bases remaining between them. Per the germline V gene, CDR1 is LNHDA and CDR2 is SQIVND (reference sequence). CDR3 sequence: CASSNSLPNWEQFF. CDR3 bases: TGTGCCAGTAGTAACTCCCTACCGAATTGGGAGCAGTTCTTC.

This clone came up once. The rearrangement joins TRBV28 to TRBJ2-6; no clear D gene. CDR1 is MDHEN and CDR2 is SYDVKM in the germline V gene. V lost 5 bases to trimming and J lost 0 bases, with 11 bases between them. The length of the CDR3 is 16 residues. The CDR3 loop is CASSPGPHSGANVLTF. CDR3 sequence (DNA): TGTGCCAGCAGTCCCGGACCGCACTCTGGGGCCAACGTCCTGACTTTC.